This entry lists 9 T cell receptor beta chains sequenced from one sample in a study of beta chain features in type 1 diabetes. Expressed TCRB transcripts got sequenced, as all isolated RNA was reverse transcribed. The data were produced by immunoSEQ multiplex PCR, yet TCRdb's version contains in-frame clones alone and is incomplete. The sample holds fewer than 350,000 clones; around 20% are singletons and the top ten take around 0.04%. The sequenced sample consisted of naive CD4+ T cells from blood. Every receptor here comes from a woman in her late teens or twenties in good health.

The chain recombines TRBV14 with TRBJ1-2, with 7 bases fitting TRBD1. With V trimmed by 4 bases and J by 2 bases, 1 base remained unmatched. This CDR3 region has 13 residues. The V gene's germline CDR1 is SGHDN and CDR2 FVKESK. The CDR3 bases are TGTGCCAGCAGCCGGGACAGAAACTATGGCTACACCTTC. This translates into CASSRDRNYGYTF. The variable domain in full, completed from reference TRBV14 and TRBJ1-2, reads EAGVTQFPSHSVIEKGQTVTLRCDPISGHDNLYWYRRVMGKEIKFLLHFVKESKQDESGMPNNRFLAERTGGTYSTLKVQPAELEDSGVYFCASSRDRNYGYTFGSGTRLTVV.

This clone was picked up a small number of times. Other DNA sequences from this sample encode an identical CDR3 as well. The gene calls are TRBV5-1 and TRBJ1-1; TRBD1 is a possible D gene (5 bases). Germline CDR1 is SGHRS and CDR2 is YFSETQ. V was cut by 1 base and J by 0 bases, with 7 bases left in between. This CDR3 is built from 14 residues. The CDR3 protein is CASSLRQLNTEAFF. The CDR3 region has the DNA TGCGCCAGCAGCTTGAGACAGTTGAACACTGAAGCTTTCTTT.

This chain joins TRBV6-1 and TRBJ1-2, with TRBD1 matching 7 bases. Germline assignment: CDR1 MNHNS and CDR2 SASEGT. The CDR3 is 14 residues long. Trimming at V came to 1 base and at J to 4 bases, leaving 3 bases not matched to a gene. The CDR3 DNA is TGTGCCAGCAGTGAAGTGGCAGGGGGCTATGGCTACACCTTC. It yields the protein CASSEVAGGYGYTF.

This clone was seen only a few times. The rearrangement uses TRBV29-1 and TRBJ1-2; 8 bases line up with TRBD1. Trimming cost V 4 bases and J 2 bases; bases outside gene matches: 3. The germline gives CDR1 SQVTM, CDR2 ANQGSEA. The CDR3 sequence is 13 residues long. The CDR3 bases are TGCAGCGTTGCCCAGGGGGCGAACTATGGCTACACCTTC. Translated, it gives CSVAQGANYGYTF.

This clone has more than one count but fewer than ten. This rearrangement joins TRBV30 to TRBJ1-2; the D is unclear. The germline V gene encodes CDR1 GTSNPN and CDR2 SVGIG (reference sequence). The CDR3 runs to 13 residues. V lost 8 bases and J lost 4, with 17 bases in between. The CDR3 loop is CAAVEEGVYGYTF. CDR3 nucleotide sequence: TGTGCCGCGGTCGAAGAGGGTGTCTATGGCTACACCTTC.

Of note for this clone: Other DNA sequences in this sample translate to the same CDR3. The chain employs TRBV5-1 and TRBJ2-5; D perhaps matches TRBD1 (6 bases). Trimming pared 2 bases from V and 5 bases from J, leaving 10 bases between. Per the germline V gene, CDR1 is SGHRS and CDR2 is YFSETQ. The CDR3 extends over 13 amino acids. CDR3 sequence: CASSFQGQETQYF. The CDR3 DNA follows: TGCGCCAGCAGCTTTCAGGGGCAGGAGACCCAGTACTTC.

The CDR3 sequence is CASSSTGGQVYGYTF. Here the CDR3 DNA reads TGCGCCAGCAGCTCGACAGGGGGCCAGGTCTATGGCTACACCTTC. V and J are TRBV5-1 and TRBJ1-2; 10 nucleotides match TRBD1. Germline V gene sequence: CDR1 SGHRS, CDR2 YFSETQ. The CDR3 length is 15 residues. The J segment lost 4 bases and the V segment lost 3 bases, leaving 6 bases of the junction unmatched. The whole variable domain, filled in from reference TRBV5-1 and TRBJ1-2, reads KAGVTQTPRYLIKTRGQQVTLSCSPISGHRSVSWYQQTPGQGLQFLFEYFSETQRNKGNFPGRFSGRQFSNSRSEMNVSTLELGDSALYLCASSSTGGQVYGYTFGSGTRLTVV.

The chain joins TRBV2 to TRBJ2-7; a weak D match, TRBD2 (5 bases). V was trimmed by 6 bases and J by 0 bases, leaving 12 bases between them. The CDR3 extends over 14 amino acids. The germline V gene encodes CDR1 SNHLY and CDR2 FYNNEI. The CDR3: CASSNRGSSYEQYF. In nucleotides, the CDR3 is TGTGCCAGCAGCAACCGGGGTTCCTCCTACGAGCAGTACTTC.

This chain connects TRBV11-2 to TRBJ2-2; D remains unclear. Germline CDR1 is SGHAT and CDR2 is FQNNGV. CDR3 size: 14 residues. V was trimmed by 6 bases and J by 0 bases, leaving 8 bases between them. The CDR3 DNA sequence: TGTGCCAGCAGACGACAAGCGAACACCGGGGAGCTGTTTTTT. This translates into CASRRQANTGELFF.